This TCR beta chain was retrieved from a study of blood T cell repertoires in COVID-19. Germline assignment: CDR1 GTSNPN and CDR2 SVGIG (reference sequence). V shed 2 bases and J shed 1 base, with 8 bases lying between them. The CDR3 spans 13 residues. TCRdb's table, derived via immunoSEQ multiplex PCR, lists solely in-frame clones and lacks some. The sample yields 90,000 to 100,000 clones, 84% seen once. This TCR was recovered from a man aged 70-80 years with active or convalescent COVID-19. J is TRBJ2-5 and V is TRBV30; perhaps TRBD1 as D (5 bases). The material sequenced was peripheral blood. For the CDR3, the DNA is TGTGCCTGGAGTAGGGGTACCCAAGAGACCCAGTACTTC. Translated, it gives CAWSRGTQETQYF. The complete variable domain, with remaining parts taken from reference TRBV30 and TRBJ2-5, reads SQTIHQWPATLVQPVGSPLSLECTVEGTSNPNLYWYRQAAGRGLQLLFYSVGIGQISSEVPQNLSASRPQDRQFILSSKKLLLSDSGFYLCAWSRGTQETQYFGPGTRLLVL.